This paragraph reports one TCR beta chain. This clone was recorded once. Its antigen target is currently unknown. There are no base qualities to consult, and no much larger clone falls within one base. Inclusive of the bounding cysteine and phenylalanine, the CDR3 is 17 residues long. The CDR3 DNA has 51 bases and is translated from base 1. The germline V gene (reference sequence) specifies SGHNT as CDR1 and YYREEE as CDR2. Trimming takes 3 bases from V and 4 bases from J, and the germline ends sit 19 bases apart. The cohort consisted of 666 healthy bone marrow donors. All cohort members were sampled while nominally healthy, although unrecorded immune exposures were likely present. The donor was CMV seronegative and belonged to the group of under 400 seronegative cohort members. A peripheral blood sample was collected from each donor, and TCR beta sequencing was performed on peripheral blood mononuclear cells. The Qiagen DNeasy Blood Extraction Kit was used to extract genomic DNA from the blood cell samples.

The data originate from a study of cytomegalovirus exposure and HLA in healthy donors (TCRdb year 2017). Regarding the study in general: An earlier analysis of several hundred of the donors reported around 280 Gb of sequence data and 117 million unique TCR beta sequences obtained from about 170 million T cells. Roughly 300 gigabases of sequencing data and around 90 million unique TCR sequences made up an early release that covered approximately 650 HLA-typed donors. Among the roughly 410 genotyped donors, about 85% belonged to the genetic ancestry cluster associated with self-reported Caucasian donors. The study was designed to test whether signatures of past pathogen exposure could be identified by cataloging public T cell receptors. Using immunosequencing, the study profiled T cell repertoires from 500 to 800 subjects and related those repertoires to cytomegalovirus serostatus. A separate validation cohort of 90 to 150 different subjects was used in addition to the roughly 620-subject first cohort. To predict cytomegalovirus infection status, the study brought together high-throughput TCR immunosequencing, statistical association of individual TCRs with disease status, and machine learning. To study patterns of TCR occurrence, a later analysis re-analyzed previously published TCR beta repertoires from hundreds of donors and added high-resolution HLA genotyping. In the later analysis, no new phenotypic data were used to find candidate immune exposures; instead, reliance was placed on TCR beta sequences and their occurrence across donors. An earlier analysis of roughly 580 of the donors used high-throughput TCR beta sequencing to judge whether each TCR beta V gene segment behaved as functional or pseudogenic. Donor age, sex, ethnicity and CMV serostatus were collected together with the repertoire data. A later genetic analysis used genome-wide SNP genotypes for about 60% of the roughly 700 donors, treating that subset as a discovery cohort. All discovery cohort repertoires had been generated using a single sequencing platform. HLA typing covered class I and class II loci at four-digit resolution. Typing coverage differed by locus: A, B, C, DRB1 and DQB1 were typed in roughly 620-640 donors, DQA1 in 522, DPA1 in approximately 600, and DPB1 in roughly 470. Roughly five DR-DQ haplotypes were handled as single units for association and clustering, since linkage in the cohort was strong. Among around 400 genotyped donors of the cohort, an average of about 240,000 unique TCR beta nucleotide sequences were sequenced per donor, roughly 20% of them non-productive. General conclusions and limits of the study: In a later analysis, 16,951 TCR beta sequences were associated with specific HLA alleles at a false discovery rate of 0.05. In both the original and validation cohorts, the classifier was reported to diagnose cytomegalovirus status with high specificity and sensitivity. A later genetic analysis associated a missense DCLRE1C variant with V-gene and J-gene trimming of TCR beta chains, and an independent cohort replicated the association. The earlier analysis of fewer than 750 of the donors excluded about 16 rarely observed V segments, including chromosome 9 orphons, because counts were too low. The sequencing pipeline was judged likely to have produced a cluster of highly shared sequence variants as a technical artifact. A few of the identified cytomegalovirus-associated TCR beta chains were confirmed in vitro to be specific for cytomegalovirus antigens. The authors suggested that the approach could potentially be extended to other disease states and immunological phenotypes. Correlated functional status among segregating V segments might be attributable to linkage disequilibrium, but an unknown experimental factor could not be ruled out. In an earlier analysis of some 640 of the donors, most TCR beta V segments were observed in productive rearrangements about 90% or about 30% of the time, broadly matching IMGT annotations. A further reported finding was that TCR beta sequences accurately predicted the HLA-A and HLA-B alleles for most subjects in the first cohort. The cohort was sequenced for TCR beta chains only, and without alpha or paired-chain data the features that could be detected were limited. Several of the top co-occurrence clusters appeared to be linked to parvovirus B19, influenza, CMV and Epstein-Barr virus, according to a later analysis. Some IMGT-functional V segments, including TRBV6-2 and TRBV6-3, could not be told apart with the 87-base-pair reads, so those segments were excluded. In a later analysis, most CMV-associated TCR beta chains were found to appear HLA-restricted, with HLA associations seemingly driven largely by CMV exposure. A total of 164 TCR beta chains were listed by the study as associated with cytomegalovirus. A later analysis found that HLA-associated TCR beta chains were more clonally expanded and had lower generation probabilities than equally common non-associated chains. HLA typing was unavailable for some donors at each locus, so association tests used only the typed subset. When HLA alleles, especially DR and DQ, strongly co-occurred, TCR associations were difficult to assign to individual alleles. Immune exposure information for the cohort was limited to CMV serostatus. In a later analysis, TCR association rates were found to vary across HLA loci, with the most associated TCRs seen for DRB1 alleles and the fewest for HLA-C alleles. Across donors, most TCR sequences were observed very rarely, whereas some public TCRs were present in many individuals. The presence/absence analyses assumed that sequencing depth was roughly uniform across donors, and that assumption may not be true. A later genetic analysis reported fewer N-insertions in productive TCRs among donors in an Asian-associated ancestry cluster than the roughly 620-donor mean.

The library was generated by the immunoSEQ multiplex PCR assay. A mixture of 60 forward primers for TCR Vbeta segments and 13 reverse primers for TCR Jbeta segments was used in the multiplex PCR. A multiplex PCR assay on genomic DNA amplified the CDR3 region of rearranged TCR beta genes. On the Illumina HiSeq System, the amplified TCR beta libraries were sequenced as 87-base-pair reads. The original methods were these. Across the 500 to 750 repertoires, a later analysis counted 60 million to 90 million unique TCR beta chains, around 11 million of which were shared by at least two donors. Raw reads were error-corrected and collapsed into unique sequences by a nearest-neighbor algorithm in which closely related sequences were merged to remove PCR and sequencing errors. Alignment of CDR3 sequences to IMGT reference sequences was used to assign V, D and J gene segments. For a sequence to be retained, at least a six-nucleotide match to both a V gene segment and a J gene segment was required. A rearrangement was called productive if the CDR3 had no stop codons and remained in frame with V and J, and every other rearrangement was called non-productive. CDR3 was defined according to IMGT convention as the region running from the second conserved V-encoded cysteine to the conserved J-encoded phenylalanine. In an earlier analysis of 500 to 650 of the donors, sequences lacking an unambiguous match to a single V gene segment were excluded. An earlier analysis of under 750 of the donors called V segments functional above 56.7% productive rearrangements and segregating when the between-donor standard deviation exceeded 5%. A statistical classification framework was developed to diagnose cytomegalovirus status using the catalog of TCR beta chain sequences. V and J gene assignment, in a later analysis, came from comparing TCR nucleotide sequences with IMGT/GENE-DB human TR gene sequences. Using the TCRdist pipeline, a later analysis assigned CDR3 sequences along with most-parsimonious VDJ recombination scenarios. In a later analysis, each TCR beta chain was defined by its CDR3 amino acid sequence together with its V-gene family, and reads lacking a unique V-gene family were excluded. In a later analysis, 450 to 600 highly shared, low-generation-probability nucleotide sequences were removed to address suspected cross-contamination and a sequencing artifact. In a later analysis, a clonal expansion index was calculated for each public chain from normalized within-repertoire ranks of inferred template counts. A later analysis computed generation probabilities with a VDJ recombination model fitted to out-of-frame rearrangements, and checked the results against IGoR. In a later analysis, hypergeometric tests were used to score TCR-TCR, TCR-HLA and TCR-CMV co-occurrence, with a repertoire-size bias correction applied to TCR pairs. A later analysis estimated false discovery rates by permuting HLA or CMV assignments 20 times. A later analysis grouped co-occurring TCRs with DBSCAN, adding TCRdist sequence similarity when clustering within HLA-allele-positive subsets. Repertoires with fewer than 30,000 or more than 120,000 public chains were left out of co-occurrence clustering, as were a handful of repertoires with anomalous nucleotide sharing. TCRdb mirrors the immuneACCESS table, restricted to in-frame sequences. Some clones are absent from its copies; in checked studies, under half trace to an unresolved V gene, and the reason for the others is unknown. That table supplies the V and J calls and clone size; D and trimming were determined from the DNA. For this sample there are 100,000 to 150,000 clones; 60% to 85% appear just once. The ten largest clones capture 1.2% of the sample.

Sequencing was done on a sample of PBMCs. The V gene is TRBV5-4 and the J gene is TRBJ1-4; D gene: possibly TRBD1, on 5 matching bases. The receptor's source is a female donor in good health and CMV-seronegative. The nucleotides read TGTGCCAGCAGCTCCGACGGAGGGTGGGGCATTAATGAAAAACTGTTTTTT. Protein translation: CASSSDGGWGINEKLFF.